These 2 T cell receptor beta chains were all obtained from the same sample, sequenced in a study of blood T cell repertoires in COVID-19. Using immunoSEQ multiplex PCR, the repertoire was profiled, and TCRdb retains in-frame clones only, with some absent. Of 350,000 to 500,000 clones listed, around nine tenths are singletons. The material sequenced was PBMCs or T cells enriched from blood (not recorded which). These receptors were taken from a woman between 18 and 29 years old who had been exposed to COVID-19.

The CDR3 DNA reads as TGTGCCAGCAGCTTTTCGCGAGATTCACCCCTCCACTTT. Amino acid sequence: CASSFSRDSPLHF. The chain carries TRBV11-2 and TRBJ1-6, with D unresolved. The germline V and J ends were trimmed by 3 bases and 8 bases, with 8 bases remaining between them. This CDR3 comprises 13 residues. The germline V gene encodes CDR1 SGHAT and CDR2 FQNNGV.

The V and J genes are TRBV12-3 or TRBV12-4 and TRBJ2-7; D gene ambiguous. CDR3 size: 13 residues. The ends were cut back, 0 bases at V and 3 bases at J, with 6 bases in the middle. The CDR3, as DNA: TGTGCCAGCAGTTTAGCGCCAGACTACGAGCAGTACTTC. Translating gives CASSLAPDYEQYF.